These T cell receptor beta chains were read from a single sample in a study of shared clonotypes between healthy human individuals. Produced via immunoSEQ multiplex PCR; TCRdb's table is partial and in-frame only. The sample shows over 2 million clones, approximately 94% of them seen only once. Material for sequencing was naive CD8+ T cells sorted from blood. The receptors here all came from a young man in good health. The conserved cysteine and the conserved F or W are not part of the CDR3 here. The order of the fields is J gene, V gene, CDR3 protein.

TRBJ2-7 TRBV9 ASSGRDRPYEQY
TRBJ2-1 TRBV30 AWSVDLSSYNEQF
TRBJ1-2 TRBV9 ASSVAEGASYGYT
TRBJ2-7 TRBV6-1 ASSNSYEQY
TRBJ2-7 TRBV27 ASSLSEPGEQY
TRBJ2-6 TRBV27 ASSTIQGQGANVLT
TRBJ1-3 TRBV30 AWSVLDRDQGNTIY
TRBJ2-7 TRBV16 ASSQSSGSYEQY
TRBJ2-7 TRBV13 ASSFWTSGYEQY
TRBJ1-5 TRBV27 ASSSGGGNQPQH
TRBJ1-2 TRBV30 AWSGDDYGYT
TRBJ2-7 TRBV7-6 ASSSSTGYEQY
TRBJ1-1 TRBV10-1 ASSATGPMNTEAF
TRBJ2-7 TRBV29-1 SGGSTYEQY
TRBJ2-5 TRBV11-2 ASSLAGSGETQY
TRBJ2-5 TRBV27 ASSRRTRDRGRETQY
TRBJ2-7 TRBV5-1 ASSLSSGVHYEQY
TRBJ1-2 TRBV5-6 ASSLQGNYGYT
TRBJ2-7 TRBV2 ASSERTATYEQY
TRBJ2-7 TRBV28 ASSFGNGPYEQY
TRBJ1-2 TRBV6-5 ASSYSLDGARGYT
TRBJ2-2 TRBV10-2 ASTWVLGTGELF
TRBJ1-1 TRBV2 ASSERSLEAF
TRBJ2-1 TRBV11-2 ASSPSGPAEQF
TRBJ2-1 TRBV7-9 ASSFPSSGSSYNEQF
TRBJ1-1 TRBV21-1 ASSPNTGTGTEAF
TRBJ2-3 TRBV11-2 ASSSWTLGPDTQY
TRBJ2-7 TRBV11-2 ASSLGLTYEQY
TRBJ2-7 TRBV11-2 ASSHRVYRDEQY
TRBJ1-5 TRBV27 ASSPYRAYRSNQPQH
TRBJ2-6 TRBV28 ASGRMGSSGANVLT
TRBJ2-7 TRBV19 AGRQGPRDEQY
TRBJ1-1 TRBV19 ASSIGAGDNAF
TRBJ2-1 TRBV6-6 ASSLSTQASYNEQF
TRBJ1-5 TRBV4-1 ASSQAWGRNQPQH
TRBJ2-1 TRBV7-9 ASSLGGLAGGKYNEQF
TRBJ2-3 TRBV4-3 ASSQLNGESTDTQY
TRBJ2-3 TRBV27 ASSLGVVDYRDTQY
TRBJ2-3 TRBV5-6 ASSSLGRNVDTQY
TRBJ2-5 TRBV11-2 ASSTWTAPETQY
TRBJ1-2 TRBV10-1 ASSPELNYGYT
TRBJ2-2 TRBV6-6 ASRPTGDGTGELF
TRBJ2-7 TRBV27 ASQASGGKPGEQY
TRBJ2-7 TRBV10-3 AIRGTGDEQY
TRBJ2-7 TRBV28 ASRTTLLDHSYEQY
TRBJ2-1 TRBV19 ASSIAGNEQF
TRBJ2-7 TRBV27 ASSLTSSRYEQY
TRBJ2-3 TRBV9 ARYPGGSTDTQY